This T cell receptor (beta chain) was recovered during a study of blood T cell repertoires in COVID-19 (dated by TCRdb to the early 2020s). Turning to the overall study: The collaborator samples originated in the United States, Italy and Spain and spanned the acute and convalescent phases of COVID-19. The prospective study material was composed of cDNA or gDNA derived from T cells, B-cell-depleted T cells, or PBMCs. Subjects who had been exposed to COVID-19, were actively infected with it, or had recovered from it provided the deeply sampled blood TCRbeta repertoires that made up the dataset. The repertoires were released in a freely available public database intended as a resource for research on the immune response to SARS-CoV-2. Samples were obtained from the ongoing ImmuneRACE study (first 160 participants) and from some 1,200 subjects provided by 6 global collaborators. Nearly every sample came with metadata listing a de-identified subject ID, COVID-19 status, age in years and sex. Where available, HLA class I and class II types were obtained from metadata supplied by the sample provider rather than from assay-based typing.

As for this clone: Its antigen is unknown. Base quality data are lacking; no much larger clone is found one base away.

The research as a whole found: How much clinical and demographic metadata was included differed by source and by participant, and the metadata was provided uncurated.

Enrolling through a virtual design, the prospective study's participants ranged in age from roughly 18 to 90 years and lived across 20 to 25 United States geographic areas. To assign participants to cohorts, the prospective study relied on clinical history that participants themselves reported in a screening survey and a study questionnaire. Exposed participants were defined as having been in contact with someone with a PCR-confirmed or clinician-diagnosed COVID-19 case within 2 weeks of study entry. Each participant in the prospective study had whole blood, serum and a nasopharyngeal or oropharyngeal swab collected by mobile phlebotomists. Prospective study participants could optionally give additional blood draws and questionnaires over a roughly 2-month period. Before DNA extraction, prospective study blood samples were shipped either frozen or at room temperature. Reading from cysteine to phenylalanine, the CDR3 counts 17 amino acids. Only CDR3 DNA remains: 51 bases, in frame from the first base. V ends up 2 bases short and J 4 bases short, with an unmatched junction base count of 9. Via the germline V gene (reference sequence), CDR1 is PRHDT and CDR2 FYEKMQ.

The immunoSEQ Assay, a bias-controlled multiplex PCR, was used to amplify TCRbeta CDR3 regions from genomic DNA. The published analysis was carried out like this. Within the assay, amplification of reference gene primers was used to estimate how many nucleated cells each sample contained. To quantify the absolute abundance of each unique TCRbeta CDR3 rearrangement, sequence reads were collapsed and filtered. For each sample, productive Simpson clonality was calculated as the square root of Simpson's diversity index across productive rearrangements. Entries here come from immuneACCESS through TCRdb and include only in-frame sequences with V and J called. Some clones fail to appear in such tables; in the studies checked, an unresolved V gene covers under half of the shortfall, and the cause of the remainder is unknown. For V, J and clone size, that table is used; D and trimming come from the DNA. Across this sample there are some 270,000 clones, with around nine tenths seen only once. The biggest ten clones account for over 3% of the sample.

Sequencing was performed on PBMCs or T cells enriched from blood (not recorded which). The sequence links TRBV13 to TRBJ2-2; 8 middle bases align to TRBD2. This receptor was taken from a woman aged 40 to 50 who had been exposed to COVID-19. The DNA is TGTGCCAGCAGCTTACCGGGGGGGCAGCTGGGCACCGGGGAGCTGTTTTTT. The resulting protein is CASSLPGGQLGTGELFF.